This TCR beta chain originates from a study of beta chain features in type 1 diabetes. Reverse transcription of all isolated RNA meant that expressed TCRB transcripts were sequenced. Sequenced by immunoSEQ multiplex PCR; TCRdb stores in-frame clones only, minus some. The sample includes about 180,000 clones, around 7.8% of them seen just once. Overall study findings and caveats: Patients with Type 1 diabetes showed moderately but significantly shorter TCRB CDR3s in all four CD4+ subsets.

It was via CD45RO/CCR7/CD25/CD127/CD95/CD27 that CD4+ naive, central memory, regulatory and stem cell-like memory cells were sorted. With respect to this clone: Its antigen is still unknown.

This CDR3 has 14 amino acids. Looked up from germline, CDR1 is SNHLY and CDR2 is FYNNEI. Trimming cost V 7 bases and J 0 bases, with 10 bases left between them. The TCR sequence derives from a woman in her thirties or forties with type 1 diabetes. The genes are TRBV2 and TRBJ1-5, with D hard to call. Sequencing was carried out using central memory CD4+ T cells from blood. The CDR3 nucleotides read TGTGCCAGCAATGCGGGGAGTAGCAATCAGCCCCAGCATTTT. It codes for CASNAGSSNQPQHF.